The rows below give T cell receptor beta chains drawn from one sample of a study of post-analysis software for immune sequencing data. TCRdb processed the PCR reads anew with MiXCR; each CDR3 protein has one entry. The table has fewer than 550,000 distinct CDR3 sequences, approximately 31% seen once; the top ten hold under 7%. What was sequenced was blood. These receptors all come from a girl under 18 with multiple sclerosis. The CDR3 runs from the conserved cysteine through the conserved F or W. Fields, in order: D gene, J gene, clone size, V gene, CDR3 protein, CDR3 DNA. D genes are given only for firm matches. Size values are once, few and many counts, or a class for expanded clones, and some rows have none.

D gene: NA; J gene: TRBJ2-5; clone size: NA; V gene: TRBV5-1; CDR3 protein: CASSPEVQGETQYF; CDR3 DNA: TGCGCCAGCAGCCCCGAGGTCCAGGGAGAGACCCAGTACTTC
D gene: TRBD2; J gene: TRBJ2-3; clone size: few; V gene: TRBV20-1; CDR3 protein: CSASALGTSSDTQYF; CDR3 DNA: TGCAGTGCTAGCGCACTAGGGACTAGTTCCGATACGCAGTATTTT
D gene: NA; J gene: TRBJ1-2; clone size: few; V gene: TRBV5-1; CDR3 protein: CASSFDSDGYGYTF; CDR3 DNA: TGCGCCAGCAGCTTCGACAGCGATGGGTATGGCTACACCTTC
D gene: TRBD2; J gene: TRBJ2-1; clone size: NA; V gene: TRBV6-5; CDR3 protein: CASRYPTRGGGRTYNEQFF; CDR3 DNA: TGTGCCAGCAGATACCCGACCCGGGGGGGAGGAAGGACCTACAATGAGCAGTTCTTC
D gene: TRBD1; J gene: TRBJ2-5; clone size: once; V gene: TRBV7-9; CDR3 protein: CASSPQTGGRETQYF; CDR3 DNA: TGTGCCAGCAGCCCCCAGACAGGGGGTAGGGAGACCCAGTACTTC
D gene: TRBD1; J gene: TRBJ1-2; clone size: NA; V gene: TRBV10-3; CDR3 protein: CAISESGQAINYGYTF; CDR3 DNA: TGTGCCATCAGTGAGTCGGGACAGGCCATTAACTATGGCTACACCTTC
D gene: TRBD2; J gene: TRBJ2-3; clone size: few; V gene: TRBV7-2; CDR3 protein: CASSSLAGPSTDTQYF; CDR3 DNA: TGTGCCAGCAGCTCGCTAGCGGGCCCGTCTACAGATACGCAGTATTTT
D gene: TRBD1; J gene: TRBJ2-6; clone size: NA; V gene: TRBV6-1; CDR3 protein: CASGTAHLVGANVLTF; CDR3 DNA: TGTGCCAGCGGGACAGCCCATTTGGTTGGGGCCAACGTCCTGACTTTC
D gene: TRBD1; J gene: TRBJ1-1; clone size: NA; V gene: TRBV4-1; CDR3 protein: CASSQDLWTGVNTEAFF; CDR3 DNA: TGCGCCAGCAGCCAAGATCTTTGGACAGGGGTTAACACTGAAGCTTTCTTT
D gene: TRBD2; J gene: TRBJ2-7; clone size: NA; V gene: TRBV15; CDR3 protein: CATSREGTSGGFDEQYF; CDR3 DNA: TGTGCCACCAGCAGAGAGGGGACTAGCGGGGGTTTCGACGAGCAGTACTTC
D gene: NA; J gene: TRBJ2-7; clone size: many; V gene: TRBV4-1; CDR3 protein: CASSQGGRYEQYF; CDR3 DNA: TGCGCCAGCAGCCAAGGGGGTCGGTACGAGCAGTACTTC
D gene: TRBD2; J gene: TRBJ2-4; clone size: NA; V gene: TRBV5-1; CDR3 protein: CASSYPTSGDGNIQYF; CDR3 DNA: TGCGCCAGCAGCTACCCGACTAGCGGGGATGGAAACATTCAGTACTTC
D gene: TRBD2; J gene: TRBJ2-1; clone size: NA; V gene: TRBV6-4; CDR3 protein: CASSEDSGGHNEQFF; CDR3 DNA: TGTGCCAGCAGTGAGGATAGCGGGGGTCACAATGAGCAGTTCTTC
D gene: TRBD1; J gene: TRBJ2-7; clone size: NA; V gene: TRBV7-9; CDR3 protein: CASSLSGQGGTYEQYF; CDR3 DNA: TGTGCCAGCAGCTTGTCGGGACAGGGTGGAACCTACGAGCAGTACTTC
D gene: NA; J gene: TRBJ2-3; clone size: once; V gene: TRBV5-1; CDR3 protein: CASSLAPGTDTDTQYF; CDR3 DNA: TGCGCCAGCAGCTTGGCGCCTGGGACGGACACAGATACGCAGTATTTT
D gene: TRBD1; J gene: TRBJ2-7; clone size: NA; V gene: TRBV6-5; CDR3 protein: CASRGDRDLHEQYF; CDR3 DNA: TGTGCCAGCAGGGGAGACAGGGACCTCCATGAGCAGTACTTC
D gene: TRBD1; J gene: TRBJ1-2; clone size: NA; V gene: TRBV3-1; CDR3 protein: CASSQDNRGYGYTF; CDR3 DNA: TGTGCCAGCAGCCAAGATAACAGGGGCTATGGCTACACCTTC
D gene: TRBD1; J gene: TRBJ1-2; clone size: NA; V gene: TRBV6-1; CDR3 protein: CASSELQGAPNYGYTF; CDR3 DNA: TGTGCCAGCAGTGAATTACAGGGGGCCCCAAACTATGGCTACACCTTC
D gene: NA; J gene: TRBJ1-2; clone size: few; V gene: TRBV14; CDR3 protein: CASSQGTNYGYTF; CDR3 DNA: TGTGCCAGCAGCCAGGGGACTAACTATGGCTACACCTTC
D gene: NA; J gene: TRBJ2-2; clone size: NA; V gene: TRBV11-2; CDR3 protein: CASSSRDGRFNTGELFF; CDR3 DNA: TGTGCCAGCAGCTCTAGGGATGGCAGATTTAACACCGGGGAGCTGTTTTTT
D gene: NA; J gene: TRBJ1-2; clone size: few; V gene: TRBV5-1; CDR3 protein: CASSLTVQASGYTF; CDR3 DNA: TGCGCCAGCAGCCTGACGGTGCAGGCTTCGGGCTACACCTTC
D gene: NA; J gene: TRBJ2-7; clone size: NA; V gene: TRBV20-1; CDR3 protein: CSARVPRHSNEQYF; CDR3 DNA: TGCAGTGCTAGAGTCCCCCGACACTCCAATGAGCAGTACTTC
D gene: TRBD1; J gene: TRBJ2-6; clone size: NA; V gene: TRBV20-1; CDR3 protein: CSATGVLSGANVLTF; CDR3 DNA: TGCAGTGCAACAGGGGTTCTCTCTGGGGCCAACGTCCTGACTTTC
D gene: NA; J gene: TRBJ2-5; clone size: NA; V gene: TRBV20-1; CDR3 protein: CSARDGQDQETQYF; CDR3 DNA: TGCAGTGCTAGGGATGGGCAGGACCAAGAGACCCAGTACTTC
D gene: TRBD2; J gene: TRBJ2-5; clone size: few; V gene: TRBV15; CDR3 protein: CATRLAGQETQYF; CDR3 DNA: TGTGCCACCCGACTAGCGGGGCAAGAGACCCAGTACTTC
D gene: NA; J gene: TRBJ1-4; clone size: NA; V gene: TRBV20-1; CDR3 protein: CSAFRRVNEKLFF; CDR3 DNA: TGCAGTGCTTTCCGGCGGGTAAATGAAAAACTGTTTTTT
D gene: TRBD2; J gene: TRBJ2-3; clone size: NA; V gene: TRBV6-1; CDR3 protein: CASSEPRGSGGGFRTDTQYF; CDR3 DNA: TGTGCCAGCAGTGAGCCCCGTGGTAGCGGGGGGGGCTTTCGCACAGATACGCAGTATTTT
D gene: NA; J gene: TRBJ1-2; clone size: NA; V gene: TRBV5-1; CDR3 protein: CASSFRTGNYGYTF; CDR3 DNA: TGCGCCAGCAGCTTTAGGACGGGTAACTATGGCTACACCTTC
D gene: NA; J gene: TRBJ2-1; clone size: NA; V gene: TRBV29-1; CDR3 protein: CSGKRGAEQFF; CDR3 DNA: TGCAGTGGTAAAAGGGGAGCTGAGCAGTTCTTC
D gene: TRBD2; J gene: TRBJ2-1; clone size: NA; V gene: TRBV4-2; CDR3 protein: CASSSAGGIYNEQFF; CDR3 DNA: TGTGCCAGCAGCTCAGCGGGGGGTATCTACAATGAGCAGTTCTTC
D gene: NA; J gene: TRBJ2-1; clone size: NA; V gene: TRBV12-3/TRBV12-4; CDR3 protein: CASSFSGGGYNEQFF; CDR3 DNA: TGTGCCAGCAGTTTCTCAGGTGGGGGGTACAATGAGCAGTTCTTC
D gene: TRBD1; J gene: TRBJ1-5; clone size: NA; V gene: TRBV5-6; CDR3 protein: CASSLNRGLGNQPQHF; CDR3 DNA: TGTGCCAGCAGCTTAAACAGGGGGCTTGGCAATCAGCCCCAGCATTTT
D gene: NA; J gene: TRBJ1-4; clone size: NA; V gene: TRBV10-3; CDR3 protein: CAISESGREEGEKLFF; CDR3 DNA: TGTGCCATCAGTGAGTCCGGCAGGGAGGAAGGAGAAAAACTGTTTTTT
D gene: NA; J gene: TRBJ2-1; clone size: NA; V gene: TRBV19; CDR3 protein: CASSQTPPFYNEQFF; CDR3 DNA: TGTGCCAGTAGTCAAACTCCTCCATTTTACAATGAGCAGTTCTTC
D gene: TRBD1; J gene: TRBJ2-1; clone size: NA; V gene: TRBV11-3; CDR3 protein: CASSFLGQGAGNEQFF; CDR3 DNA: TGTGCCAGCAGCTTTTTGGGTCAGGGGGCGGGCAATGAGCAGTTCTTC